Presented here are 3 T cell receptor beta chains from one specimen sequenced in a study of blood T cells in healthy people across ages. Alongside a J-beta primer mix, a sample-barcoded 5' primer served in a second PCR lasting about 7 to 11 cycles. Each CDR3 protein is one row after TCRdb ran MiXCR on the 5' RACE reads. The sample lists hundreds of thousands of distinct CDR3 sequences, approximately 29% occurring once. The sequencing sample was made of blood. These receptors all stem from a woman aged 80 or over in good health.

This clonotype was counted ten times or more. The gene calls are TRBV20-1 and TRBJ2-1, with 13 bases lining up with TRBD2. The CDR3 is made up of 16 amino acids. V lost 6 bases and J lost 1; bases outside the gene matches: 6. Germline V lookup: CDR1 DFQATT, CDR2 SNEGSKA (reference sequence). CDR3 DNA sequence: TGCAGTGCCGGTACTAGCGGGGGGGGATCCTACAATGAGCAGTTCTTC. This codes for CSAGTSGGGSYNEQFF.

The chain joins TRBV6-1 to TRBJ1-1, with D perhaps matching TRBD1 (5 bases). The CDR3 contains 14 residues. V was trimmed by 7 bases and J by 0 bases, leaving 12 bases between them. The germline V gene has CDR1 MNHNS and CDR2 SASEGT. The CDR3 DNA reads as TGTGCCAGCAATAAGCAGGGTATGAACACTGAAGCTTTCTTT. Translation: CASNKQGMNTEAFF.

This clonotype was recorded a few times. V gene TRBV7-2 combines with J gene TRBJ1-5; TRBD1 agrees at 8 bases. This CDR3 is 16 amino acids long. CDR1 is SGHTA and CDR2 is FQGNSA in the germline V gene. Trimming removed 5 bases from V and 11 bases from J; junction bases left unmatched: 17. The CDR3 here is CASSQDRARGQQSQHF. CDR3 DNA: TGTGCCAGCAGCCAGGACAGGGCTCGGGGGCAACAGTCCCAGCATTTT. Filled out from reference TRBV7-2 and TRBJ1-5, the complete variable domain reads GAGVSQSPSNKVTEKGKDVELRCDPISGHTALYWYRQSLGQGLEFLIYFQGNSAPDKSGLPSDRFSAERTGGSVSTLTIQRTQQEDSAVYLCASSQDRARGQQSQHFGDGTRLSIL.